The clone carrying this T cell receptor beta chain was picked up many times. Amplified TCR beta CDR3 regions derived from RNA transcripts. The HTBI primer set served for first-round RT-PCR of the TCR CDR3. TCRdb processed the multiplex PCR reads anew with MiXCR; each CDR3 protein has one entry. The repertoire has a few hundred thousand distinct CDR3 sequences, less than 20% of them found once; the top ten carry around two fifths. The data belong to a study of T cells in Graves' hyperthyroidism and ophthalmopathy. Trimming removed 5 bases from V and 5 bases from J, with 19 bases in between. The CDR3 has 15 residues. The germline CDR1 and CDR2 sequences are LGHDT and YNNKEL (reference sequence).

The sample taken for sequencing was blood. This sequence was found in a man aged 18 to 29 with Graves' ophthalmopathy. The gene calls are TRBV3-1 and TRBJ2-7, with D maybe TRBD2 (6 bases). CDR3 protein: CASSGAAGKSDEQYF. The CDR3 DNA reads as TGTGCCAGCAGCGGGGCCGCGGGGAAGTCGGACGAGCAGTACTTC.